These 26 T cell receptor beta chains came from one sample sequenced in a study of blood T cell repertoires in COVID-19. Using immunoSEQ multiplex PCR, the repertoire was profiled, and TCRdb retains in-frame clones only, with some absent. Of some 520,000 clones in the sample, roughly 89% were seen once. The sample consisted of peripheral blood. All receptors come from a young man with COVID-19, enrolled during active disease.

The chain combines TRBV6-5 with TRBJ2-3; the match to TRBD2 covers 11 bases. The CDR3 is 15 amino acids. Germline V lookup: CDR1 MNHEY, CDR2 SVGAGI. The junction had 11 bases not matched to a gene; V was cut back by 10 bases and J by 5 bases. The DNA for the CDR3 is TGTGCCACCCTAGGGGTAACTAGCGGGGGAGATACGCAGTATTTT. It is translated as CATLGVTSGGDTQYF.

This clone showed up just once. The chain carries TRBV5-4 and TRBJ1-2; D may be TRBD1 (6 bases). From germline, CDR1 is SGHNT and CDR2 YYREEE (reference sequence). The CDR3 length is 14 residues. V lost 4 bases, J lost 6 bases, and 16 bases lay in between. The CDR3 nucleotides are TGTGCCAGCAGCCCAACGGGGGGACAAGATGGCTACACCTTC. This translates into CASSPTGGQDGYTF.

The chain links TRBV7-8 to TRBJ2-5; 11 bases match TRBD1. The CDR3 is 16 residues long. J lost 1 base, V lost 4 bases, and 5 bases had no gene match. The V gene's germline CDR1 is SGHVS and CDR2 FQNEAQ. The chain's CDR3 is CASSSPGQGVQETQYF. The CDR3 nucleotides read TGTGCCAGCAGCTCACCGGGACAGGGGGTCCAAGAGACCCAGTACTTC.

V and J are TRBV4-2 and TRBJ2-7; tentatively, D is TRBD2 (6 bases). The CDR3 sequence is 16 residues long. Germline V gene data show CDR1 as LGHNA and CDR2 as YNFKEQ. Trimming took 1 base from V and 2 from J, leaving 15 bases between them. CDR3 DNA sequence: TGTGCCAGCAGCCAAGGATTGGCTAGCGCTACCTACGAGCAGTACTTC. It translates to CASSQGLASATYEQYF.

The V gene is TRBV4-1, the J gene TRBJ1-1, with D unresolved. V was clipped by 3 bases and J by 1 base, with 9 bases between them. CDR1 MGHRA and CDR2 YSYEKL come from the germline V gene. CDR3 length: 14 residues. The chain's CDR3 is CASSHYTSNTEAFF. The CDR3 DNA is TGCGCCAGCAGCCATTACACCTCGAACACTGAAGCTTTCTTT.

This rearrangement joins TRBV27 to TRBJ1-1; D gene unclear. The CDR3 contains 16 residues. Germline values: CDR1 MNHEY, CDR2 SMNVEV (reference sequence). V was cut by 10 bases and J by 4 bases, with 25 bases left in between. The CDR3 spells CATKELGSPGGTEAFF. The CDR3 bases are TGTGCCACGAAGGAACTCGGGTCCCCCGGCGGCACTGAAGCTTTCTTT.

This chain links TRBV29-1 with TRBJ2-2; a possible D gene is TRBD2 (5 bases). CDR1 is SQVTM and CDR2 is ANQGSEA in the germline V gene. Between the trimmed V and J ends, which lost 6 bases and 5 bases, there was a span of 7 bases. There are 11 residues in the CDR3. Written as DNA, the CDR3 is TGCAGCGTGGGAGTTACCGGGGAGCTGTTTTTT. It codes for CSVGVTGELFF.

V usage is TRBV6-2 or TRBV6-3 and J usage is TRBJ2-7; the match to TRBD2 covers 7 bases. The CDR3 contains 17 residues. V gave up 6 bases and J gave up 4 bases; unmatched junction bases: 18. Germline V gene data show CDR1 as MNHEY and CDR2 as SVGEGT. The CDR3 DNA sequence: TGTGCCAGCAGCCCTGGGGAATTTGCGGGAGACCCATACGAGCAGTACTTC. The encoded protein is CASSPGEFAGDPYEQYF.

To note about this clone: A much larger clone sits a single nucleotide away, making a read error possible. The chain has TRBV28 and TRBJ1-2, with 7 bases matching TRBD1. Germline CDR1 is MDHEN and CDR2 is SYDVKM. This CDR3 is built from 12 residues. The V and J ends lost 6 bases and 3 bases, in that order; junction bases with no gene match: 1. In DNA, the CDR3 is TGTGCCAGCAGCGACAGGGACTATGGCTACACCTTC. Protein product: CASSDRDYGYTF.

V gene TRBV10-3 combines with J gene TRBJ2-3; 10 nucleotides agree with TRBD2. Trimming took 6 bases from V and 5 from J; bases not matched to a gene: 11. The CDR3 is made up of 16 amino acids. The germline CDR1 and CDR2 sequences are ENHRY and SYGVKD. CDR3 coding DNA: TGTGCCATCAGCGTGGGGACTAGCGAGGCCAGAGATACGCAGTATTTT. Protein: CAISVGTSEARDTQYF.

The genes are TRBV2 and TRBJ1-1; the match to TRBD1 covers 7 bases. This CDR3 is built from 14 residues. V gave up 6 bases and J gave up 0 bases; unmatched junction bases: 4. CDR1 SNHLY and CDR2 FYNNEI come from the germline V gene. The CDR3 nucleotides read TGTGCCAGCAGAGACAGGGCAGTGAACACTGAAGCTTTCTTT. Its translation: CASRDRAVNTEAFF.

J is TRBJ1-6 and V is TRBV11-2; TRBD1 matches 8 bases. Germline CDR1 is SGHAT and CDR2 is FQNNGV. The V gene end was trimmed by 5 bases and the J gene end by 10 bases; junction bases not matched to a gene: 4. The CDR3 spans 13 residues. CDR3 sequence reads: CASSEDRDSPLHF. The CDR3 nucleotides are TGTGCCAGCAGCGAGGACAGGGACTCACCCCTCCACTTT.

This clone has just a few counts. The genes are TRBV11-2 and TRBJ2-7, with TRBD2 as a possible D gene (6 bases). Germline CDR1 reads SGHAT; CDR2 reads FQNNGV. CDR3 length: 14 amino acids. V gave up 5 bases and J gave up 2 bases, with 13 bases separating them. Here the CDR3 DNA reads TGTGCCAGCAGCGAATATAGCGGAGCCTACGAGCAGTACTTC. It translates to CASSEYSGAYEQYF.

The rearrangement joins TRBV30 to TRBJ2-4, with D maybe TRBD2 (7 bases). Trimming removed 0 bases at V and 8 bases at J, with 23 bases between. CDR3 length: 17 amino acids. Germline lookup yields CDR1 GTSNPN and CDR2 SVGIG (reference sequence). CDR3 in amino acids: CAWSVLGAGAKGDIQYF. The CDR3 bases are TGTGCCTGGAGTGTACTGGGGGCGGGGGCTAAGGGGGACATTCAGTACTTC.

The rearrangement links TRBV5-4 to TRBJ2-5; TRBD1 aligns across 10 bases. The CDR3 totals 15 residues. V shed 4 bases and J 0 bases; nucleotides not matched to a gene: 3. CDR1 and CDR2 (germline): SGHNT, YYREEE (reference sequence). The CDR3 bases are TGTGCCAGCAGCACGGGACAGGGGCACCAAGAGACCCAGTACTTC. This encodes CASSTGQGHQETQYF.

The V gene is TRBV5-1, the J gene TRBJ1-1; maybe TRBD1 (6 bases). This CDR3 has 15 amino acids. CDR1 and CDR2 (germline): SGHRS, YFSETQ. Trimming stripped 3 bases from V and 2 bases from J, with 14 bases between. CDR3 amino acids: CASSSPAGANTEAFF. DNA for the CDR3: TGCGCCAGCAGCTCCCCGGCAGGGGCTAACACTGAAGCTTTCTTT. The full variable domain, rest sourced from reference TRBV5-1 and TRBJ1-1, is KAGVTQTPRYLIKTRGQQVTLSCSPISGHRSVSWYQQTPGQGLQFLFEYFSETQRNKGNFPGRFSGRQFSNSRSEMNVSTLELGDSALYLCASSSPAGANTEAFFGQGTRLTVV.

This chain connects TRBV2 to TRBJ2-7, with 9 bases lining up with TRBD1. The CDR3 spans 14 residues. Germline trimming cut 2 bases from V and 2 bases from J; bases unmatched to any gene: 1. CDR1 and CDR2 (germline): SNHLY, FYNNEI. The CDR3 protein is CASSERQGAYEQYF. The CDR3 bases are TGTGCCAGCAGTGAAAGACAGGGGGCCTACGAGCAGTACTTC.

This chain's CDR3 is CASSLDSFSGANVLTF. CDR3 DNA sequence: TGTGCCAGCAGTTTGGACAGCTTCTCTGGGGCCAACGTCCTGACTTTC. The chain links TRBV2 to TRBJ2-6, with D possibly being TRBD1 (6 bases). Deletions cut 5 bases from V and 0 bases from J, with 11 bases between. CDR1 is SNHLY, CDR2 FYNNEI, per germline. The CDR3 runs 16 residues.

This clone was detected once. V and J are TRBV6-1 and TRBJ2-1, with 8 positions matching TRBD2. The J segment lost 4 bases and the V segment lost 3 bases, leaving 8 bases of the junction unmatched. Germline-derived CDR1 and CDR2 are MNHNS and SASEGT. The CDR3 sequence is 16 residues long. CDR3 DNA: TGTGCCAGCAGTGACCTAGCGGGCCACCCTTACAATGAGCAGTTCTTC. Amino acids: CASSDLAGHPYNEQFF.

The CDR3 region has the DNA TGTGCCAGCAGTTACTCCCGAGTCTCCTACGAGCAGTACTTC. Translation gives CASSYSRVSYEQYF. This chain joins TRBV6-5 and TRBJ2-7; no firm D call. This CDR3 is 14 amino acids long. Germline V gene sequence: CDR1 MNHEY, CDR2 SVGAGI. V lost 0 bases, J lost 0 bases, and 6 bases lay in between.

The gene calls are TRBV4-1 and TRBJ1-1; D may be TRBD1 (5 bases). V was pared by 3 bases and J by 5 bases, with 13 bases between. Per germline, CDR1 MGHRA and CDR2 YSYEKL. The CDR3 is made up of 14 amino acids. The CDR3 DNA is TGCGCCAGCAGCCAGCCGGGGGGATGGACTGAAGCTTTCTTT. As protein: CASSQPGGWTEAFF.

This chain uses TRBV6-5 with TRBJ1-4; 9 bases are a match to TRBD1. Trimming at V came to 2 bases and at J to 14 bases, leaving 12 bases not matched to a gene. The CDR3 spans 15 residues. Germline V gene data show CDR1 as MNHEY and CDR2 as SVGAGI. CDR3 sequence: CASSYTRTGTGSLFF. CDR3 DNA: TGTGCCAGCAGTTACACGAGAACCGGGACAGGGTCGCTGTTTTTT.

V gene TRBV4-1 combines with J gene TRBJ2-2, with TRBD2 matching over 10 bases. This CDR3 has 15 amino acids. Germline V gene lookup returns CDR1 MGHRA and CDR2 YSYEKL. J was trimmed by 5 bases and V by 4 bases; bases with no gene match: 4. For the CDR3, the DNA is TGCGCCAGCAGCCGAGCGGGGGGGCGGACCGGGGAGCTGTTTTTT. Encoded protein: CASSRAGGRTGELFF.

The rearrangement uses TRBV11-3 and TRBJ1-2; no clear D gene. The V gene's germline CDR1 is SGHNT and CDR2 YENEEA. V was shortened by 4 bases and J by 8 bases, with 14 bases between the two germline ends. CDR3 length: 13 residues. Here the CDR3 reads CASSSNLQRGYTF. CDR3 nucleotide sequence: TGTGCCAGCAGCTCCAATTTACAGCGGGGCTACACCTTC.

The chain links TRBV6-5 to TRBJ2-1; tentative D call: TRBD2 (5 bases). CDR1 is MNHEY and CDR2 is SVGAGI in the germline V gene. The CDR3 length is 13 residues. The V and J ends lost 6 bases and 3 bases respectively, with 9 bases between them. CDR3 coding DNA: TGTGCCAGCAGCATCCGGGACTACAATGAGCAGTTCTTC. This translates into CASSIRDYNEQFF.

The chain recombines TRBV9 with TRBJ2-1; TRBD2 aligns across 10 bases. This CDR3 is 18 amino acids long. Trimming at V came to 3 bases and at J to 0 bases, leaving 9 bases not matched to a gene. CDR1 and CDR2 (germline): SGDLS, YYNGEE. The chain's CDR3 is CASSAQRTSGSSYNEQFF. CDR3 nucleotides: TGTGCCAGCAGCGCGCAAAGGACTAGCGGTAGCTCCTACAATGAGCAGTTCTTC.